A single sample gave rise to the 31 T cell receptor beta chains below, sequenced in a study of cytomegalovirus exposure and HLA in healthy donors. Primers for the PCR totalled 60 Vbeta and 13 Jbeta. Repertoires were generated with immunoSEQ multiplex PCR, while TCRdb's copy carries only in-frame clones and drops some. The sample has some 130,000 clones, 70% to 80% seen once. Sequencing input: PBMCs. These receptors came from a female donor in good health and CMV-seronegative.

This clone was counted once. The V call is TRBV28, the J call TRBJ1-5, with unresolved D. There are 16 residues in the CDR3. V was trimmed by 4 bases and J by 2 bases, leaving 15 bases between them. The germline gives CDR1 MDHEN, CDR2 SYDVKM. The CDR3 here is CASSSKTWWGNQPQHF. The CDR3 bases are TGTGCCAGCAGTTCTAAGACATGGTGGGGCAATCAGCCCCAGCATTTT.

The chain employs TRBV28 and TRBJ2-7; TRBD2 matches 7 bases. This CDR3 has 15 residues. Germline lookup yields CDR1 MDHEN and CDR2 SYDVKM. Trimming cost V 4 bases and J 5 bases; bases outside gene matches: 11. The CDR3 spells CASSSGVAGPDEQYF. Here the CDR3 DNA reads TGTGCCAGCAGTTCGGGGGTAGCGGGCCCAGACGAGCAGTACTTC.

V is TRBV28 and J is TRBJ2-3; D may be TRBD2 (6 bases). The CDR3 runs to 18 residues. Per germline, CDR1 MDHEN and CDR2 SYDVKM. Trimming removed 1 base from V and 2 bases from J, with 19 bases in between. The DNA of the CDR3 is TGTGCCAGCAGTTTATATTTTGGGAGGCCCTCCGCCACAGATACGCAGTATTTT. The encoded protein is CASSLYFGRPSATDTQYF.

Note on this clone: One junction end disagrees with the germline gene, perhaps due to a read error. V gene TRBV27 combines with J gene TRBJ1-3; 8 bases map to TRBD1. The CDR3 length is 13 residues. Germline assignment: CDR1 MNHEY and CDR2 SMNVEV (reference sequence). The CDR3 here is CASGQGSGNAIYF. CDR3 bases: TGTGCCAGCGGACAGGGTTCCGGAAACGCCATATATTTT.

The chain couples TRBV4-1 to TRBJ2-7, with D possibly TRBD1 on 5 matching bases. Germline CDR1 is MGHRA and CDR2 is YSYEKL. CDR3 length: 12 amino acids. V was trimmed by 6 bases and J by 6 bases, leaving 12 bases between them. CDR3 sequence (DNA): TGCGCCAGCAGTCACAGGACAAGCGAGCAGTACTTC. Protein product: CASSHRTSEQYF.

The chain recombines TRBV2 with TRBJ2-5; 8 bases are shared with TRBD1. The CDR3 is 15 residues long. J was trimmed by 1 base and V by 7 bases; bases with no gene match: 8. Germline-derived CDR1 and CDR2 are SNHLY and FYNNEI. CDR3 nucleotides: TGTGCCAGCACCGCCCGGACAGGGCGCCAAGAGACCCAGTACTTC. This translates into CASTARTGRQETQYF.

This clone occurred a few times. The V and J genes are TRBV28 and TRBJ2-5; tentatively, D is TRBD1 (5 bases). CDR3 size: 12 residues. The germline CDR1 and CDR2 sequences are MDHEN and SYDVKM. V lost 7 bases, J lost 5 bases, and 11 bases lay in between. CDR3 bases: TGTGCCAGCAACGGACAAGCCGAGACCCAGTACTTC. This codes for CASNGQAETQYF.

Only a few counts were recorded for this clone. This chain joins TRBV5-1 and TRBJ2-1; 8 bases align to TRBD1. V shed 2 bases, J shed 7 bases, and the junction held 8 bases outside the gene matches. There are 15 residues in the CDR3. Germline lookup yields CDR1 SGHRS and CDR2 YFSETQ. The CDR3 nucleotides read TGCGCCAGCAGCTTTTGGCAGGGGGCGAGAAATGAGCAGTTCTTC. Translated, it gives CASSFWQGARNEQFF. The full variable domain, completed using reference TRBV5-1 and TRBJ2-1, is KAGVTQTPRYLIKTRGQQVTLSCSPISGHRSVSWYQQTPGQGLQFLFEYFSETQRNKGNFPGRFSGRQFSNSRSEMNVSTLELGDSALYLCASSFWQGARNEQFFGPGTRLTVL.

The rearrangement joins TRBV11-2 to TRBJ2-1; no definite D call. Trimming left V 4 bases short and J 10 bases short, with 8 bases between. CDR3 length: 11 amino acids. Germline loops: CDR1 SGHAT, CDR2 FQNNGV. This chain's CDR3 is CASSSVQEQFF. CDR3 DNA: TGTGCCAGCAGCTCCGTCCAGGAGCAGTTCTTC.

This rearrangement joins TRBV19 to TRBJ1-2, with TRBD1 as a possible D gene (5 bases). V was trimmed by 5 bases and J by 0 bases, leaving 13 bases between them. Germline loops: CDR1 LNHDA, CDR2 SQIVND (reference sequence). The CDR3 covers 15 residues. The CDR3 protein is CASSLGPEANYGYTF. The CDR3 coding sequence is TGTGCCAGTAGTTTGGGGCCCGAAGCTAACTATGGCTACACCTTC.

The chain links TRBV29-1 to TRBJ2-7; tentatively, D is TRBD2 (6 bases). Trimming removed 4 bases at V and 0 bases at J, with 10 bases between. Germline V gene lookup returns CDR1 SQVTM and CDR2 ANQGSEA. This CDR3 comprises 13 residues. The CDR3, as DNA: TGCAGCGTTGGACGGGGGAGCTCCTACGAGCAGTACTTC. Translating it yields CSVGRGSSYEQYF.

This chain connects TRBV7-6 to TRBJ2-5; 11 nucleotides match TRBD1. Per germline, CDR1 SGHVS and CDR2 FNYEAQ. There are 15 residues in the CDR3. V lost 4 bases and J lost 4; bases outside the gene matches: 5. CDR3 in amino acids: CASSSRDRGRETQYF. CDR3 DNA: TGTGCCAGCAGCTCCCGGGACAGGGGGAGAGAGACCCAGTACTTC. Combining the CDR3 with reference TRBV7-6 and TRBJ2-5 gives the whole variable domain GAGVSQSPRYKVTKRGQDVALRCDPISGHVSLYWYRQALGQGPEFLTYFNYEAQQDKSGLPNDRFSAERPEGSISTLTIQRTEQRDSAMYRCASSSRDRGRETQYFGPGTRLLVL.

This clone was picked up a small number of times. This sequence joins TRBV29-1 and TRBJ2-2; 7 bases match TRBD2. This CDR3 is 15 amino acids long. The ends lost 4 bases at V and 2 bases at J; junction bases unmatched: 7. Per the germline V gene, CDR1 is SQVTM and CDR2 is ANQGSEA. The CDR3 protein is CSVGGKRDNTGELFF. The DNA of the CDR3 is TGCAGCGTTGGGGGTAAGCGGGACAACACCGGGGAGCTGTTTTTT.

In this sample, this clone turned up once. The V and J genes are TRBV23-1 and TRBJ1-1, with 7 positions matching TRBD1. TRBV23-1 carries the ORF label, with uncertain function. V trimming: 6 bases; J trimming: 3 bases; junction bases outside the gene matches: 7. The CDR3 has 14 amino acids. In DNA form, the CDR3 reads TGCGCCAGCAGCCCAGGGGGGCCGGACACTGAAGCTTTCTTT. This encodes CASSPGGPDTEAFF.

The chain joins TRBV4-1 to TRBJ1-3; D is possibly TRBD1 (5 bases). The CDR3 sequence is 18 residues long. In germline, CDR1 is MGHRA, CDR2 YSYEKL. Trimming took 4 bases from V and 2 from J, leaving 21 bases between them. In nucleotides, the CDR3 is TGCGCCAGCAGCCTTTCCCCCCGGGGGGGGGTTGCTGGAAACACCATATATTTT. It encodes CASSLSPRGGVAGNTIYF.

This clone came up once. V usage is TRBV19 and J usage is TRBJ1-6, with a weak D call TRBD1 (5 bases). The CDR3 contains 13 residues. Germline V gene data show CDR1 as LNHDA and CDR2 as SQIVND (reference sequence). Deletions cut 5 bases from V and 9 bases from J, with 11 bases between. CDR3 sequence: CASSLQGGSPLHF. The DNA for the CDR3 is TGTGCCAGTAGTCTGCAGGGAGGTTCACCCCTCCACTTT.

The chain carries TRBV27 and TRBJ1-2, with TRBD1 as a possible D gene (5 bases). V was cut by 2 bases and J by 4 bases, with 8 bases left in between. The CDR3 sequence is 13 residues long. Per the germline V gene, CDR1 is MNHEY and CDR2 is SMNVEV (reference sequence). CDR3 sequence (DNA): TGTGCCAGCAGTTTAGCAGGGTCCTATGGCTACACCTTC. Translation gives CASSLAGSYGYTF.

Of note for this clone: The sample holds other DNA sequences that translate to the same CDR3. The gene calls are TRBV19 and TRBJ2-7, with 8 nucleotides matching TRBD2. Per germline, CDR1 LNHDA and CDR2 SQIVND (reference sequence). The CDR3 sequence is 14 residues long. The V and J ends lost 1 base and 3 bases, in that order; junction bases with no gene match: 2. The CDR3 region has the DNA TGTGCCAGTAGTATAGCCGGGACTAGCTACGAGCAGTACTTC. Translated, it gives CASSIAGTSYEQYF.

The chain uses TRBV29-1 and TRBJ2-7; weak D call: TRBD1 (6 bases). There are 12 residues in the CDR3. The V and J ends lost 5 bases and 6 bases respectively, with 14 bases between them. The germline CDR1 and CDR2 sequences are SQVTM and ANQGSEA. The CDR3, as DNA: TGCAGCGTTCGAAGGCAGGGGCTCGAGCAGTACTTC. Protein: CSVRRQGLEQYF.

The V and J genes are TRBV5-1 and TRBJ2-5; TRBD2 matches 15 bases. V lost 3 bases to trimming and J lost 5 bases; unmatched junction nucleotides: 8. CDR3 size: 17 residues. Germline values: CDR1 SGHRS, CDR2 YFSETQ. The DNA for the CDR3 is TGCGCCAGCAGCTCTCAGGCGGGACTAGCGGGAGGCGAGACCCAGTACTTC. Protein: CASSSQAGLAGGETQYF.

The V gene is TRBV29-1, the J gene TRBJ1-5; tentatively, D is TRBD1 (5 bases). V dropped 5 bases and J dropped 0 bases, with 11 bases sitting between them. This CDR3 contains 14 residues. Germline loops: CDR1 SQVTM, CDR2 ANQGSEA. As DNA, the CDR3 is TGCAGCGTTTCAGACAGTTATAGCAATCAGCCCCAGCATTTT. Translation: CSVSDSYSNQPQHF.

V is TRBV28 and J is TRBJ2-7, with 8 bases aligning to TRBD1. CDR3 length: 14 residues. Germline trimming cut 3 bases from V and 4 bases from J; bases unmatched to any gene: 5. Germline CDR1 and CDR2: MDHEN and SYDVKM. CDR3 in amino acids: CASSFTQGVYEQYF. As DNA, the CDR3 is TGTGCCAGCAGTTTTACACAGGGGGTTTACGAGCAGTACTTC.

The chain couples TRBV27 to TRBJ1-5; TRBD1 agrees at 7 bases. CDR1 and CDR2 from the germline V gene are MNHEY and SMNVEV (reference sequence). The V gene end was trimmed by 4 bases and the J gene end by 5 bases; junction bases not matched to a gene: 8. The CDR3 is 15 amino acids. DNA of the CDR3: TGTGCCAGCAGTTCCCCCGGACAGGCGGATCAGCCCCAGCATTTT. Translation gives CASSSPGQADQPQHF.

V and J are TRBV6-6 and TRBJ2-5; D perhaps matches TRBD2 (6 bases). The better agreement between TRBJ2-7 and the DNA end casts doubt on the J call. There are 13 residues in the CDR3. Germline V gene data show CDR1 as MNHNY and CDR2 as SVGAGI (reference sequence). CDR3 DNA: TGTGCCAGCAGCTTCGGAGGGTCCAACGAGCAGTACTTC. Translating it yields CASSFGGSNEQYF.

V gene TRBV6-6 combines with J gene TRBJ2-5, with 11 positions matching TRBD2. The better agreement between TRBJ2-7 and the DNA end casts doubt on the J call. CDR3 length equals 15 residues. Germline V CDR1 and CDR2: MNHNY, SVGAGI (reference sequence). CDR3: CASSYKLAGAYEQYF. The CDR3 coding sequence is TGTGCCAGCAGTTACAAACTAGCGGGAGCCTACGAGCAGTACTTC.

The chain carries TRBV6-5 and TRBJ1-5; D unclear. Germline CDR1 is MNHEY and CDR2 is SVGAGI. The V end lost 2 bases, the J end lost 1 base, and 6 bases lay between the germline ends. This CDR3 has 14 amino acids. CDR3 sequence: CASSYKRSNQPQHF. DNA of the CDR3: TGTGCCAGCAGTTACAAACGGAGCAATCAGCCCCAGCATTTT.

The gene calls are TRBV5-1 and TRBJ1-1; D is unresolved. The V end was cut by 1 base, the J end by 4 bases, with 14 bases between. This CDR3 region has 15 residues. Germline lookup yields CDR1 SGHRS and CDR2 YFSETQ. The DNA of the CDR3 is TGCGCCAGCAGCTTGACCCTAAGTCGCGGCACTGAAGCTTTCTTT. Its translation: CASSLTLSRGTEAFF.

This clone was found a few times. This rearrangement joins TRBV4-3 to TRBJ1-2, with D possibly matching TRBD1 (6 bases). Trimming left V 0 bases short and J 2 bases short, with 19 bases between. There are 18 residues in the CDR3. CDR1 is LGHNA, CDR2 YSLEER, per germline. CDR3 in amino acids: CASSQDSLSGQRNYGYTF. The CDR3, as DNA: TGCGCCAGCAGCCAAGATTCTCTATCCGGACAGAGGAACTATGGCTACACCTTC.

The rearrangement links TRBV7-2 to TRBJ1-5; no firm D call. Germline lookup yields CDR1 SGHTA and CDR2 FQGNSA. Trimming cost V 1 base and J 5 bases, with 6 bases left between them. The CDR3 is made up of 13 amino acids. The CDR3 spells CASSLERDQPQHF. The CDR3 DNA reads as TGTGCCAGCAGCTTAGAAAGAGATCAGCCCCAGCATTTT.

This sequence joins TRBV4-1 and TRBJ2-7; the match to TRBD1 covers 7 bases. V shed 3 bases, J shed 6 bases, and the junction held 11 bases outside the gene matches. Germline lookup yields CDR1 MGHRA and CDR2 YSYEKL. This CDR3 region has 15 residues. CDR3 sequence reads: CASSQAYLQGSEQYF. Written as DNA, the CDR3 is TGCGCCAGCAGCCAGGCTTATTTACAGGGGAGCGAGCAGTACTTC.

This rearrangement joins TRBV6-5 to TRBJ2-1, with 15 positions matching TRBD2. This CDR3 comprises 16 residues. The V segment lost 1 base and the J segment 7 bases; nucleotides outside the gene matches: 2. The germline gives CDR1 MNHEY, CDR2 SVGAGI. The CDR3 DNA reads TGTGCCAGCAGTTACTGGACTAGCGGGAGGGAGAATGAGCAGTTCTTC. The encoded protein is CASSYWTSGRENEQFF.